This is a list of T cell receptor beta chains from one sample in a study of shared clonotypes between healthy human individuals. Clones were sequenced by immunoSEQ multiplex PCR, and TCRdb holds only the in-frame ones, with some missing. Of about 380,000 clones listed, 96% are singletons. The sequencing sample was made of memory CD8+ T cells sorted from blood. The receptors stem from a man under 40 in good health. CDR3s include the opening cysteine and the closing phenylalanine or tryptophan. The D gene is left open where the match is weak. Clone size is given for some rows only: seen once, a few or many times, or a class if the clone is expanded.

-,-,TRBJ2-5,TRBV7-9,TGTGCCAGCAGCCCTCGAGAGACCCAGTACTTC,CASSPRETQYF
-,-,TRBJ2-2,TRBV5-1,TGCGCCAGCAGCTTGGTTCTAGTTAGCACCGGGGAGCTGTTTTTT,CASSLVLVSTGELFF
-,TRBD2,TRBJ2-5,TRBV25-1,TGTGCCAGCAGTGATGCGGGAGTATATACGGAGACCCAGTACTTC,CASSDAGVYTETQYF
-,TRBD2,TRBJ2-1,TRBV30,TGTGCCTGGAACCGTCGACTAGCGGGAGGCCCGTACAATGAGCAGTTCTTC,CAWNRRLAGGPYNEQFF
-,-,TRBJ1-5,TRBV27,TGTGCCGTAGGGTCTAGCAATCAGCCCCAGCATTTT,CAVGSSNQPQHF
-,TRBD2,TRBJ2-1,TRBV5-1,TGCGCCAGCAGCGCGGGACTAGCGAATTCTTTAGATGAGCAGTTCTTC,CASSAGLANSLDEQFF
-,-,TRBJ2-7,TRBV21-1,TGTGCCAGCAGCAAAGAACATGGCTACGAGCAGTACTTC,CASSKEHGYEQYF
-,TRBD2,TRBJ2-7,TRBV2,TGTGCCAGCAGTGAAGCGGGGGGACTAGAGGCTTACGAGCAGTACTTC,CASSEAGGLEAYEQYF
-,-,TRBJ2-7,TRBV21-1,TGTGCCAGCAGCAACAAGTTACCCCTCGAGCAGTACTTC,CASSNKLPLEQYF
-,-,TRBJ2-7,TRBV5-4,TGTGCCAGCACCCAACGGACGATGGGCGGCTCCTACGAGCAGTACTTC,CASTQRTMGGSYEQYF
once,-,TRBJ2-3,TRBV18,TGTGCCAGCTCACCACTGGGGGCCTCTAGCACAGATACGCAGTATTTT,CASSPLGASSTDTQYF
-,TRBD2,TRBJ2-1,TRBV7-9,TGTGCCAGCAGCTTAGGGTTCTTAGCGGGAGGCCCCTCGGGCAATGAGCAGTTCTTC,CASSLGFLAGGPSGNEQFF
-,TRBD1,TRBJ1-5,TRBV6-5,TGTGCCAGCAAAAGGGACAGGACTCAGCCCCAGCATTTT,CASKRDRTQPQHF
-,-,TRBJ2-1,TRBV5-1,TGCGCCAGCAGCTTGGGGGGCGCGTACAATGAGCAGTTCTTC,CASSLGGAYNEQFF
-,-,TRBJ2-1,TRBV30,TGTGCCTGGGGCCCGGGACCTAGGGCCGATGAGCAGTTCTTC,CAWGPGPRADEQFF
-,TRBD2,TRBJ2-2,TRBV7-2,TGTGCCAGCAGCTTAGATTGGCTAGCGGGCTCGAACACCGGGGAGCTGTTTTTT,CASSLDWLAGSNTGELFF
-,TRBD1,TRBJ2-1,TRBV18,TGTGCCAGCTCACTCCTACAGGGGGCCGCCTACAATGAGCAGTTCTTC,CASSLLQGAAYNEQFF
-,TRBD1,TRBJ2-7,TRBV5-6,TGTGCCAGCAGCTTGGCTAATACCCAGGGGGTGTACTTC,CASSLANTQGVYF
-,TRBD1,TRBJ1-2,TRBV11-2,TGTGCCAGCAGCCGACGGATGGACAGGGCTAACTATGGCTACACCTTC,CASSRRMDRANYGYTF
once,-,TRBJ2-3,TRBV5-1,TGCGCCAGCAGCTTGGTCTTAGACACAGATACGCAGTATTTT,CASSLVLDTDTQYF
-,TRBD2,TRBJ2-2,TRBV6-4,TGTGCCAGCAGTGACTCCCTAAGCGGGAGGGCGTTCACCGGGGAGCTGTTTTTT,CASSDSLSGRAFTGELFF
-,TRBD2,TRBJ2-7,TRBV7-2,TGTGCCAGCAGCCGGACTAGCGCCTCCTACGAGCAGTACTTC,CASSRTSASYEQYF
-,-,TRBJ2-1,TRBV28,TGTGCCAGCAGTTTAGCTTGGGGCGAGAGCTCCTACAATGAGCAGTTCTTC,CASSLAWGESSYNEQFF
-,-,TRBJ2-2,TRBV6-6,TGTGCCAGCGACGACGGTGTGGCCGGGGAGCTGTTTTTT,CASDDGVAGELFF
-,-,TRBJ1-1,TRBV10-3,TGTGCCATCAGTGACAGAACGGATATGACTGAAGCTTTCTTT,CAISDRTDMTEAFF
-,-,TRBJ1-5,TRBV6-1,TGTGCCAGCAGTGAATTGGCAGGGTATCAGCCCCAGCATTTT,CASSELAGYQPQHF
-,-,TRBJ2-7,TRBV7-2,TGTGCCAGCAGCTTAGCACCCAAAATGTCCTACGAGCAGTACTTC,CASSLAPKMSYEQYF
-,TRBD1,TRBJ2-7,TRBV15,TGTGCCACCAGCAGACCGACAGGGTACGAGCAGTACTTC,CATSRPTGYEQYF
-,TRBD2,TRBJ2-5,TRBV6-1,TGTGCCAGCAGTGAAGGGACTAGCAGGGCACGGGGGACCCAGTACTTC,CASSEGTSRARGTQYF
-,-,TRBJ2-6,TRBV30,TGTGCCTGGAGTCCGGGGGCCAACGTCCTGACTTTC,CAWSPGANVLTF
-,-,TRBJ1-4,TRBV29-1,TGCAGCGTTGAGGGGGGGAATGAAAAACTGTTTTTT,CSVEGGNEKLFF
once,TRBD2,TRBJ2-5,TRBV5-1,TGCGCCAGCAGACCTCCCGGACTAGCGGAGACCCAGTACTTC,CASRPPGLAETQYF
-,-,TRBJ2-2,TRBV7-7,TGTGCTAGCAGCTTCGGACAAAACACCGGGGAGCTGTTTTTT,CASSFGQNTGELFF
-,-,TRBJ1-3,TRBV6-5,TGTGCCAGCAGTTACTCGAACTCTGGAAACACCATATATTTT,CASSYSNSGNTIYF
-,-,TRBJ2-7,TRBV9,TGTGCCAGCAGCCCCCTAGAAATCCACTACGAGCAGTACTTC,CASSPLEIHYEQYF
-,-,TRBJ2-7,TRBV6-5,TGTGCCAGCAGTTACTTTGGGCCCCGAGGGTCCTACGAGCAGTACTTC,CASSYFGPRGSYEQYF
-,-,TRBJ1-2,TRBV11-1,TGTGTCAGCAGCTTTAGTCTGGGTGGCTACACCTTC,CVSSFSLGGYTF
-,-,TRBJ1-2,TRBV6-1,TGTGCCAGCAGGGTCCGGGGGGGAGACCCCTATGGCTACACCTTC,CASRVRGGDPYGYTF
-,-,TRBJ1-5,TRBV2,TGTGCCAGCAGTGAAGGGGGGGAATCACAGCCCCAGCATTTT,CASSEGGESQPQHF
-,-,TRBJ1-4,TRBV19,TGTGCCAGTAGTATATGGAGGGATGAAAAACTGTTTTTT,CASSIWRDEKLFF
-,TRBD1,TRBJ2-5,TRBV25-1,TGTGCCAGCAGTGACAGGGGGCGAGGAGAGACCCAGTACTTC,CASSDRGRGETQYF
-,-,TRBJ2-5,TRBV19,TGTGCCAGTAGTATGGCAGGGGAGACCCAGTACTTC,CASSMAGETQYF
-,-,TRBJ1-4,TRBV7-9,TGTGCCAGCAGCTTATCCGCAGGTATCAATGAAAAACTGTTTTTT,CASSLSAGINEKLFF
-,TRBD2,TRBJ2-7,TRBV4-2,TGTGCCAGCAGCCAAGGATCGGGACTAATCTACGAGCAGTACTTC,CASSQGSGLIYEQYF
-,TRBD2,TRBJ2-1,TRBV4-2,TGTGCCAGCAGCCAACTACTAGCAGGGACTAGAAATGAGCAGTTCTTC,CASSQLLAGTRNEQFF
once,TRBD2,TRBJ2-4,TRBV28,TGTGCCAGCAGTATTAGCGGGAGATCCAAAAACATTCAGTACTTC,CASSISGRSKNIQYF
-,TRBD1,TRBJ1-2,TRBV10-1,TGCGCCAGCAGAACGACAGGGAGGCCCAACTATGGCTACACCTTC,CASRTTGRPNYGYTF
-,-,TRBJ1-2,TRBV6-5,TGTGCCAGCAGTTACTTGGGGGGCCAAGGACCCTATGGCTACACCTTC,CASSYLGGQGPYGYTF
-,TRBD2,TRBJ2-2,TRBV14,TGTGCCAGCAGCCAAACGACGGGAGGGTTCCGTGGCACCGGGGAGCTGTTTTTT,CASSQTTGGFRGTGELFF
-,-,TRBJ2-7,TRBV27,TGTGCCAGCAGTTTATTAAGTAGCTTCGGTTACGAGCAGTACTTC,CASSLLSSFGYEQYF
-,TRBD1,TRBJ1-1,TRBV7-6,TGTGCCAGCAGCTTAATAACCACAGGGGCCCTCATGAACACTGAAGCTTTCTTT,CASSLITTGALMNTEAFF
-,-,TRBJ1-2,TRBV5-1,TGCGCCAGCAGCTTGGCACGGTGGAACTATGGCTACACCTTC,CASSLARWNYGYTF
-,TRBD2,TRBJ2-1,TRBV6-1,TGTGCCAGCAGTGAAGAAACTAGCGGGAGGAATGAGCAGTTCTTC,CASSEETSGRNEQFF
-,TRBD1,TRBJ2-7,TRBV5-4,TGTGCCAGCAGCTTGTGGGGACAGGGCGAGCAGTACTTC,CASSLWGQGEQYF
-,TRBD1,TRBJ2-7,TRBV13,TGTGCCAGCAGCTTCGACAGGGGACGCTCCTACGAGCAGTACTTC,CASSFDRGRSYEQYF
-,-,TRBJ2-7,TRBV5-8,TGTGCCAGCAGCTTGGTAAGGTTCTCGGAGCAGTACTTC,CASSLVRFSEQYF